The present entry profiles one T cell receptor (beta chain) with its context. The same CDR3 is also encoded by other DNA sequences in this sample. Using immunoSEQ multiplex PCR, the repertoire was profiled, and TCRdb retains in-frame clones only, with some absent. The sample lists over 100,000 clones, more than 75% occurring once. V lost 1 base and J lost 1, with 7 bases in between. The CDR3 covers 14 residues. Germline-derived CDR1 and CDR2 are SGHNT and YENEEA. The sample originates from a study of cytomegalovirus exposure and HLA in healthy donors. The sequence was obtained from a woman younger than 35 in good health and CMV-seropositive. Sequences were obtained from PBMCs. The rearrangement uses TRBV11-3 and TRBJ1-1; the D gene is possibly TRBD1 (5 bases). The DNA for the CDR3 is TGTGCCAGCAGCTTAGGAGGACAGAACACTGAAGCTTTCTTT. This encodes CASSLGGQNTEAFF.